This T cell receptor (beta chain) was found in a study of T-cell memory formation after mild COVID-19. TCRdb redid the calling of the 5' RACE reads with MiXCR, one entry per CDR3 protein. The sample includes roughly 310,000 distinct CDR3 sequences, roughly 15% of them seen just once. Comments on this clonotype: What it binds is unknown.

Points from the study as a whole: Clones that contracted clustered mainly in CM and EM if CD4+ and in EMRA if CD8+. Some SARS-CoV-2-responding clones were already detected in memory before infection. Clones shrinking from day 15 to 85 showed even CD4/CD8 mixes; later expanders tilted CD4+.

V lost 3 bases to trimming and J lost 2 bases, with 21 bases between them. In germline, CDR1 is KGHDR, CDR2 SFDVKD. The CDR3 has 18 amino acids. The sample consisted of PBMCs or a T cell subset sorted from them (not recorded which). The TCR sequence derives from a man in his late teens or twenties who had mild COVID-19 (a few samples of this study predate the infection). Cell type and time point are not known. The V and J genes are TRBV24-1 and TRBJ1-2; tentative D call: TRBD1 (5 bases). Here the CDR3 reads CATSDPPLGDGDNYGYTF. The DNA for the CDR3 is TGTGCCACCAGTGATCCCCCTTTGGGGGACGGTGACAACTATGGCTACACCTTC.